The next 8 T cell receptor beta chains were all read from a single sample in a study of blood T cells in healthy people across ages. The use of a sample-barcoded 5' primer and a J-beta primer mix characterized a second PCR of roughly 6 to 12 cycles. TCRdb re-analysed the 5' RACE reads in MiXCR, keeping a single row per CDR3 protein. This sample has around 620,000 distinct CDR3 sequences, with 27% found just once. The sequenced material came from blood. The receptor set was obtained from an older woman in good health.

This clonotype was seen a few times. V and J are TRBV10-3 and TRBJ2-1, with D hard to call. The germline V gene encodes CDR1 ENHRY and CDR2 SYGVKD. CDR3 size: 15 residues. V dropped 6 bases and J dropped 0 bases, with 12 bases sitting between them. The CDR3 sequence: CAIRSPSSSYNEQFF. In nucleotides, the CDR3 is TGTGCCATCAGGTCCCCATCGAGCTCCTACAATGAGCAGTTCTTC.

The chain carries TRBV7-2 and TRBJ1-4, with 9 positions matching TRBD1. Germline assignment: CDR1 SGHTA and CDR2 FQGNSA. V dropped 0 bases and J dropped 13; count of bases not matched to a gene: 3. The CDR3 is 13 residues long. The CDR3 DNA reads TGTGCCAGCAGCTTAGCCTCGACAGGGGGACTGTTTTTT. Its protein is CASSLASTGGLFF.

Ten or more counts support this clonotype. The chain is built from TRBV3-1 and TRBJ1-4, with TRBD1 identical over 7 bases. CDR1 and CDR2 from the germline V gene are LGHDT and YNNKEL (reference sequence). The junction had 12 bases not matched to a gene; V was cut back by 4 bases and J by 7 bases. The CDR3 extends over 16 amino acids. CDR3: CASSLRTGGSGEKLFF. DNA of the CDR3: TGTGCCAGCAGCCTTCGGACAGGCGGTTCGGGTGAAAAACTGTTTTTT.

This clonotype was recorded a few times. The rearrangement joins TRBV20-1 to TRBJ2-5, with 10 positions matching TRBD2. CDR1 DFQATT and CDR2 SNEGSKA come from the germline V gene (reference sequence). After removal of 3 bases from V and 2 bases from J, the junction contained 3 bases not matched to a gene. The CDR3 is 14 residues long. The CDR3 DNA follows: TGCAGTGCTAGTACACTAGCGGGGCAAGAGACCCAGTACTTC. It translates to CSASTLAGQETQYF.

The rearrangement uses TRBV18 and TRBJ1-6; no definite D call. The V and J ends lost 3 bases and 6 bases respectively, with 9 bases between them. In germline, CDR1 is KGHSH, CDR2 LQKENI. The CDR3 consists of 14 residues. CDR3 residues: CASSPLNANSPLHF. Written as DNA, the CDR3 is TGTGCCAGCTCACCCCTCAACGCTAATTCACCCCTCCACTTT.

The V and J genes are TRBV6-1 and TRBJ1-6, with TRBD1 matching 12 bases. Germline values: CDR1 MNHNS, CDR2 SASEGT. The CDR3 has 18 amino acids. After removal of 5 bases from V and 10 bases from J, the junction contained 15 bases not matched to a gene. The CDR3 loop reads CASSPPLRDRGRRSPLHF. In DNA, the CDR3 is TGTGCCAGCAGTCCTCCTCTCCGGGACAGGGGGCGCAGGTCACCCCTCCACTTT.

This clonotype was picked up a small number of times. The CDR3 loop is CASSLNGGSSYNEQFF. The CDR3 DNA is TGTGCCAGCAGTTTAAACGGGGGGAGCTCCTACAATGAGCAGTTCTTC. V and J are TRBV27 and TRBJ2-1, with 7 bases identical to TRBD2. Germline V gene sequence: CDR1 MNHEY, CDR2 SMNVEV (reference sequence). The ends lost 2 bases at V and 0 bases at J; junction bases unmatched: 4. CDR3 length equals 16 residues.

The chain employs TRBV20-1 and TRBJ1-5; D not resolved. The length of the CDR3 is 14 residues. Per germline, CDR1 DFQATT and CDR2 SNEGSKA (reference sequence). Trimming shortened V by 3 bases and J by 4 bases, and 13 bases separated the two germline ends. CDR3 in DNA: TGCAGTGCTAGCTATCGCCGCGGAAATCAGCCCCAGCATTTT. Encoded protein: CSASYRRGNQPQHF.